These T cell receptor beta chains were read from a single sample in a study of T cells in Graves' hyperthyroidism and ophthalmopathy. Using its own MiXCR run on the multiplex PCR reads, TCRdb lists one record per CDR3 protein. This table holds about 710,000 distinct CDR3 sequences, over 15% found once. Material: blood. The receptors were gathered from a man between 18 and 35 years old with Graves' hyperthyroidism. The CDR3 runs from the conserved cysteine through the conserved F or W. A D gene is named only where the DNA matches it firmly. The size entry is marked missing in some rows and otherwise reads once, few, many or a size class.

j_call v_call d_call clone_size cdr3_nt cdr3_aa
TRBJ2-1 TRBV3-1 NA NA TGTGCCAGCAGCCGGGGGGAAGGCAATGAGCAGTTCTTC CASSRGEGNEQFF
TRBJ2-1 TRBV20-1 NA NA TGCAGTGCTAGACGCCCTGGACTCAATGAGCAGTTCTTC CSARRPGLNEQFF
TRBJ1-2 TRBV28 NA NA TGTGCCAGCCTTGGGGGGGGGACCAGAGGCTACACCTTC CASLGGGTRGYTF
TRBJ2-3 TRBV5-1 NA NA TGCGCCAGCGCCGACAGCGTCCCAGACACAGATACGCAGTATTTT CASADSVPDTDTQYF
TRBJ2-7 TRBV19 NA NA TGTGCCAGTAGTGCGGTCAGTCCTCCCTACGAGCAGTACTTC CASSAVSPPYEQYF
TRBJ1-6 TRBV20-1 TRBD1 few TGCAGTGCTAGAGAACAGGGGAATTCACCCCTCCACTTT CSAREQGNSPLHF
TRBJ2-7 TRBV27 NA many TGTGCCAGCAGACGACAGGTTTCCTACGAGCAGTACTTC CASRRQVSYEQYF
TRBJ2-5 TRBV28 NA many TGTGCCAGCAGTCCAGGCAGCGAGACCCAGTACTTC CASSPGSETQYF
TRBJ2-3 TRBV5-1 TRBD2 few TGCGCCAGCAGCTCAACCACTAGCGGGAGGGACGCAGATACGCAGTATTTT CASSSTTSGRDADTQYF
TRBJ2-5 TRBV20-1 NA NA TGCAGTGCTTCCGACAGGCCGCAAGAGACCCGGTACTTC CSASDRPQETRYF
TRBJ1-4 TRBV28 NA NA TGTGCCAGTCGACTTTTTAATGAAAAACTGTTTTTT CASRLFNEKLFF
TRBJ2-2 TRBV5-1 TRBD2 few TGCGCCAGCAGGCAGGGACTAGCGAACACCGGGGAGCTGTTTTTT CASRQGLANTGELFF
TRBJ1-6 TRBV19 NA few TGTGCCAGTAGGGGTTTGATAAATTCACCCCTCCACTTT CASRGLINSPLHF
TRBJ1-1 TRBV10-3 TRBD1 NA TGTGCCATCAGTGCTACAGGGGGCCTCTTAACTGAAGCTTTCTTT CAISATGGLLTEAFF
TRBJ1-4 TRBV7-9 NA few TGTGCCAGCAGCTTAGCCAGCCCAGAAAAACTGTTTTTT CASSLASPEKLFF
TRBJ2-1 TRBV4-2 TRBD2 few TGTGCCAGCACTAACGGGAGGAAGGAGCAGTTCTTC CASTNGRKEQFF
TRBJ1-1 TRBV10-3 NA NA TGTGCCATCAGTGAGTCTGTAGGACTGAACACTGAAGCTTTCTTT CAISESVGLNTEAFF
TRBJ2-2 TRBV3-1 NA NA TGTGCCAGCAGCGTTCAGCGAGGGAACGGGGAGCTGTTTTTT CASSVQRGNGELFF
TRBJ2-3 TRBV2 NA NA TGTGCCTCCCGGGGGAACAGGCTTGAGGCAGATACGCAGTATTTT CASRGNRLEADTQYF
TRBJ2-2 TRBV4-3 NA few TGCGCCAGCAGCCCCCGATCCCAGGAGCTGTTTTTT CASSPRSQELFF
TRBJ2-7 TRBV27 NA NA TGTGCCAGCAGTTTAATCTTGAAGGGGAATGAGCAGTACTTC CASSLILKGNEQYF
TRBJ1-2 TRBV20-1 TRBD1 NA TGCAGTGCTAGAGGACAGGGGACGGATGGCTACACCTTC CSARGQGTDGYTF
TRBJ1-4 TRBV14 NA few TGTGCCAGCAGCCAGGGCGGGCTCAATGAAAAACTGTTTTTT CASSQGGLNEKLFF
TRBJ2-7 TRBV25-1 TRBD2 many TGTGCCAGCAGTGAAGTGGGGAGGGACGAGCAGTACTTC CASSEVGRDEQYF
TRBJ1-1 TRBV4-3 TRBD1 NA TGCGCCAGCAGCCAAGGTTTGGCAGGGGGCCTGAACACTGAAGCTTTCTTT CASSQGLAGGLNTEAFF
TRBJ2-1 TRBV7-2 NA many TGTGCCAGCAGTCGCCCTGGTGGTGAGCAGTTCTTC CASSRPGGEQFF
TRBJ1-1 TRBV7-3 NA NA TGTGCCAGCAGCTTACTAGTGGTGAACACTGAAGCTTTCTTT CASSLLVVNTEAFF
TRBJ1-5 TRBV15 NA few TGTGCCACCAGCAGTTGGGTCGGGGGGGACCAGCCCCAGCATTTT CATSSWVGGDQPQHF
TRBJ1-1 TRBV5-1 TRBD1 many TGCGCCAGCAGTTCAGACAGGGAAACGGCTTTCTTT CASSSDRETAFF
TRBJ2-5 TRBV2 TRBD2 once TGTGCCAGCAGTTTCGGACTAGCCCAGACCCAGTACTTC CASSFGLAQTQYF
TRBJ2-1 TRBV20-1 NA many TGCAGTGCTAGAGGAGGGTACAATGAGCAGTTCTTC CSARGGYNEQFF
TRBJ2-1 TRBV2 NA NA TGTGCCAGCAGTGGCAATAGTTTTCGAAGTGAGCAGTTCTTC CASSGNSFRSEQFF
TRBJ2-1 TRBV5-4 TRBD1 few TGTGCCAGCCACCATGCGGGACAGGGGAACAATGAGCAGTTCTTC CASHHAGQGNNEQFF
TRBJ1-1 TRBV4-1 NA NA TGCGCCAGCAGCCAGGGGGGGGGGAGGACTGAAGCTTTCTTT CASSQGGGRTEAFF
TRBJ2-5 TRBV4-1 NA NA TGCGCCAGCAGCCAAGAACCGGGGCATCCAGAGACCCAGTACTTC CASSQEPGHPETQYF
TRBJ1-1 TRBV28 TRBD1 many TGTGCCAGCAGTCCAGATGGACAGGGAGGAACTGAAGCTTTCTTT CASSPDGQGGTEAFF
TRBJ2-3 TRBV6-1 NA many TGTGCCAGCAGCGGCCTGGGGGTGGATACGCAGTATTTT CASSGLGVDTQYF
TRBJ1-5 TRBV30 NA many TGTGCCTGGAGTCTATTCGGCAATCAGCCCCAGCATTTT CAWSLFGNQPQHF
TRBJ2-1 TRBV18 TRBD2 NA TGTGCCAGCTTACCCGGGACTACGGTCAATGAGCAGTTCTTC CASLPGTTVNEQFF
TRBJ1-5 TRBV5-8 TRBD1 NA TGTGCCAGCAGCTTGACAGGGGGCAGGCAATCGCCCCAGCATTTT CASSLTGGRQSPQHF
TRBJ2-7 TRBV25-1 TRBD2 few TGTGCCAGCAGTAGGGCGGGAGTCTCCTACGAGCAGTACTTC CASSRAGVSYEQYF
TRBJ2-2 TRBV6-2/TRBV6-3 TRBD2 few TGTGCCAGCAGTGGGGAGGGGCTAGCGGAGAACACCGGGGAGCTGTTTTTT CASSGEGLAENTGELFF
TRBJ1-1 TRBV10-1 NA NA TGCGCCCGAATAGGGGGGGGGAACACTGAAGCTTTCTTT CARIGGGNTEAFF
TRBJ2-5 TRBV9 TRBD1 many TGTGCCAGCAGCGTAGGGCAGGGGGCGATTTGGTACCAAGAGACCCAGTACTTC CASSVGQGAIWYQETQYF
TRBJ1-2 TRBV20-1 NA NA TGCAGTGCTTCCCGACAGATTACTAACTATGGCTACACCTTC CSASRQITNYGYTF
TRBJ2-5 TRBV30 NA many TGTGCCTGGAGTGCGGGGAACGAAGAGACCCAGTACTTC CAWSAGNEETQYF
TRBJ2-7 TRBV7-2 TRBD2 many TGTGCCAGCAGTCATACCGGGACTACCGTCTCCTACGAGCAGTACTTC CASSHTGTTVSYEQYF
TRBJ2-3 TRBV28 TRBD2 many TGTGCCAGCAGTTTAGGAGCGGGACCAGATACGCAGTATTTT CASSLGAGPDTQYF
TRBJ2-2 TRBV12-3/TRBV12-4 NA many TGTGCCAGCAGCGAAGCCGGGGAGCTGTTTTTT CASSEAGELFF
TRBJ2-1 TRBV6-2/TRBV6-3 TRBD2 many TGTGCCAGCAGTTACTCGAGAGCGGGAGAATCCATGGCGTTCTTC CASSYSRAGESMAFF
TRBJ2-1 TRBV27 NA few TGTGCCACCGGGCGGGGACCCGAAGACTACAATGAGCAGTTCTTC CATGRGPEDYNEQFF